These 27 T cell receptor beta chains were all obtained from the same sample, sequenced in a study of blood T cell repertoires in COVID-19. The data were produced by immunoSEQ multiplex PCR, yet TCRdb's version contains in-frame clones alone and is incomplete. The table shows about 130,000 clones, with 86% occurring only once. Sequenced: PBMCs or T cells enriched from blood (not recorded which). All receptors come from a woman between 45 and 60 years old who had recovered from COVID-19.

V and J are TRBV3-1 (or the pseudogene TRBV3-2) and TRBJ2-1, with 7 bases aligning to TRBD2. The V gene's germline CDR1 is LGHDT and CDR2 YNNKEL (reference sequence). V was clipped by 1 base and J by 3 bases; unmatched bases: 0. The CDR3 has 14 residues. Here the CDR3 DNA reads TGTGCCAGCAGCCAAGGGACTAGCTACAATGAGCAGTTCTTC. This codes for CASSQGTSYNEQFF.

The rearrangement joins TRBV23-1 to TRBJ2-1, with D possibly TRBD1 on 6 matching bases. TRBV23-1 is an ORF, and what it does is uncertain. Trimming took 7 bases from V and 4 from J, leaving 23 bases between them. This CDR3 region has 17 residues. The CDR3 region is CASTRGGPTRRYNEQFF. The CDR3 nucleotides read TGCGCCAGCACCAGGGGTGGGCCAACCCGACGGTACAATGAGCAGTTCTTC.

The chain uses TRBV3-1 (or the pseudogene TRBV3-2) and TRBJ1-2; D is ambiguous. Per germline, CDR1 LGHDT and CDR2 YNNKEL (reference sequence). V shed 2 bases and J shed 6 bases, with 16 bases lying between them. The CDR3 sequence is 15 residues long. The CDR3 sequence is CASSQRVGRRDGYTF. The DNA of the CDR3 is TGTGCCAGCAGCCAAAGGGTCGGCCGGAGGGATGGCTACACCTTC.

This clone was counted a single time. The chain recombines TRBV2 with TRBJ2-2, with D possibly matching TRBD2 (5 bases). Germline V lookup: CDR1 SNHLY, CDR2 FYNNEI. V was shortened by 7 bases and J by 1 base, with 10 bases between the two germline ends. The CDR3 covers 14 residues. CDR3 nucleotides: TGTGCCAGCAACGACGGAGGGAACACCGGGGAGCTGTTTTTT. Protein sequence: CASNDGGNTGELFF.

The rearrangement links TRBV5-6 to TRBJ2-7; D remains unclear. With 2 bases removed from V and 0 bases from J, the gap between germline ends came to 9 bases. In germline, CDR1 is SGHDT, CDR2 YYEEEE. This CDR3 has 14 residues. The CDR3 DNA reads TGTGCCAGCAGCTTATGGCACCTCTCCTACGAGCAGTACTTC. Its protein is CASSLWHLSYEQYF.

CDR3 residues: CASSDGQGGTEAFF. CDR3 DNA: TGTGCCAGCAGCGACGGACAGGGCGGCACTGAAGCTTTCTTT. The chain recombines TRBV9 with TRBJ1-1; TRBD1 matches at 8 bases. Germline loops: CDR1 SGDLS, CDR2 YYNGEE. The V and J ends lost 3 bases and 4 bases, in that order; junction bases with no gene match: 5. The CDR3 runs to 14 residues. Full variable domain (remainder filled in from reference TRBV9 and TRBJ1-1): DSGVTQTPKHLITATGQRVTLRCSPRSGDLSVYWYQQSLDQGLQFLIQYYNGEERAKGNILERFSAQQFPDLHSELNLSSLELGDSALYFCASSDGQGGTEAFFGQGTRLTVV.

The genes are TRBV7-9 and TRBJ2-4; the D is unclear. Per the germline V gene, CDR1 is SEHNR and CDR2 is FQNEAQ (reference sequence). This CDR3 has 16 amino acids. Trimming shortened V by 2 bases and J by 0 bases, and 11 bases separated the two germline ends. The CDR3, as DNA: TGTGCCAGCAGCTTAAGCCGGGTACTAGCCAAAAACATTCAGTACTTC. This gives the protein CASSLSRVLAKNIQYF.

The V call is TRBV2, the J call TRBJ2-3; D not resolved. The germline V gene has CDR1 SNHLY and CDR2 FYNNEI. This CDR3 spans 14 amino acids. The germline V and J ends were trimmed by 4 bases and 1 base, with 9 bases remaining between them. The CDR3 bases are TGTGCCAGCAGTGTTTTCCAGGGCACAGATACGCAGTATTTT. Encoded protein: CASSVFQGTDTQYF.

Comment on this clone: Different DNA sequences within this sample yield the same CDR3. V usage is TRBV7-9 and J usage is TRBJ1-2; the D gene is possibly TRBD1 (5 bases). This CDR3 is built from 13 residues. With 8 bases removed from V and 4 bases from J, the gap between germline ends came to 14 bases. The V gene's germline CDR1 is SEHNR and CDR2 FQNEAQ (reference sequence). The DNA of the CDR3 is TGTGCCAGCTCGCGTAGGGGTGGCTATGGCTACACCTTC. Translation gives CASSRRGGYGYTF.

The V and J genes are TRBV2 and TRBJ2-3; weak D call: TRBD2 (6 bases). The CDR3 runs 15 residues. Germline V lookup: CDR1 SNHLY, CDR2 FYNNEI. V shed 4 bases and J shed 2 bases, with 13 bases lying between them. CDR3 coding DNA: TGTGCCAGCAGTGGCCGGGACTCCTTCACAGATACGCAGTATTTT. Amino acid sequence: CASSGRDSFTDTQYF.

The chain has TRBV7-9 and TRBJ2-5; D not resolved. Trimming shortened V by 5 bases and J by 0 bases, and 13 bases separated the two germline ends. This CDR3 spans 15 amino acids. The germline V gene has CDR1 SEHNR and CDR2 FQNEAQ (reference sequence). CDR3 sequence (DNA): TGTGCCAGCAGCACATCGACAAAGTACCAAGAGACCCAGTACTTC. Translating gives CASSTSTKYQETQYF.

This clone was counted a few times. The chain has TRBV20-1 and TRBJ1-2, with 9 bases lining up with TRBD1. Germline loops: CDR1 DFQATT, CDR2 SNEGSKA (reference sequence). The length of the CDR3 is 15 residues. V lost 3 bases, J lost 4 bases, and 9 bases stayed unmatched. For the CDR3, the DNA is TGCAGTGCTAGTCAGGGACAGGGAAGATCCTATGGCTACACCTTC. Translated: CSASQGQGRSYGYTF.

The chain carries TRBV2 and TRBJ2-3; D possibly corresponds to TRBD2 (6 bases). The CDR3 sequence is 12 residues long. The germline V gene encodes CDR1 SNHLY and CDR2 FYNNEI. V lost 5 bases, J lost 7 bases, and 10 bases lay in between. The DNA of the CDR3 is TGTGCCAGCAGTCCACTAGCACATACGCAGTATTTT. Translating it yields CASSPLAHTQYF.

The rearrangement uses TRBV6-6 and TRBJ2-4; 7 nucleotides align to TRBD2. In germline, CDR1 is MNHNY, CDR2 SVGAGI (reference sequence). This CDR3 contains 15 residues. The V and J ends lost 0 bases and 6 bases, in that order; junction bases with no gene match: 5. As DNA, the CDR3 is TGTGCCAGCAGTTACTCGGGTGGGGAGGGAAACATTCAGTACTTC. It encodes CASSYSGGEGNIQYF.

The chain combines TRBV12-3 or TRBV12-4 with TRBJ2-3; tentative D call: TRBD2 (5 bases). The CDR3 sequence is 12 residues long. V gave up 5 bases and J gave up 8 bases, with 11 bases separating them. The DNA of the CDR3 is TGTGCCAGCAGTCTGTGGACTCGTACGCAGTATTTT. It specifies CASSLWTRTQYF.

The chain joins TRBV6-5 to TRBJ1-6; possible D gene TRBD1, 6 bases. The CDR3 covers 15 residues. Trimming removed 5 bases at V and 5 bases at J, with 13 bases between. Germline values: CDR1 MNHEY, CDR2 SVGAGI. CDR3 in DNA: TGTGCCAGCAGTCTTCGGGACATAAATAATTCACCCCTCCACTTT. The encoded protein is CASSLRDINNSPLHF.

The V and J genes are TRBV5-1 and TRBJ1-1, with unresolved D. V was cut by 0 bases and J by 2 bases, with 11 bases left in between. Germline CDR1 SGHRS, CDR2 YFSETQ. This CDR3 spans 15 amino acids. The CDR3 coding sequence is TGCGCCAGCAGCTTGGCCGGTCGGGTAAACACTGAAGCTTTCTTT. Protein product: CASSLAGRVNTEAFF.

This clone was counted a single time. The chain recombines TRBV2 with TRBJ1-2; D is perhaps TRBD1 (5 bases). Trimming took off 6 bases at V and 4 bases at J, with 18 bases between the two ends. The CDR3 has 15 amino acids. CDR1 and CDR2 from the germline V gene are SNHLY and FYNNEI. The CDR3 loop is CASSTTFQDSYGYTF. The CDR3 coding sequence is TGTGCCAGCAGCACAACCTTTCAAGACAGCTATGGCTACACCTTC.

This rearrangement joins TRBV5-1 to TRBJ2-3; possible D gene TRBD1, 6 bases. Germline CDR1 is SGHRS and CDR2 is YFSETQ. The CDR3 is made up of 14 amino acids. V shed 4 bases and J shed 2 bases, with 11 bases lying between them. CDR3 nucleotides: TGCGCCAGCAGCCTCGGGACAACCACAGATACGCAGTATTTT. This translates into CASSLGTTTDTQYF.

This sequence joins TRBV9 and TRBJ2-2; D is unresolved. CDR1 is SGDLS and CDR2 is YYNGEE in the germline V gene. V gave up 0 bases and J gave up 7 bases, with 4 bases separating them. The CDR3 loop spans 12 amino acids. This chain's CDR3 is CASSVGVGELFF. The DNA of the CDR3 is TGTGCCAGCAGCGTAGGCGTCGGGGAGCTGTTTTTT.

CDR3 region: CASSWTVSNSPLHF. As DNA, the CDR3 is TGTGCCAGCAGCTGGACAGTTTCTAATTCACCCCTCCACTTT. The gene calls are TRBV3-1 (or the pseudogene TRBV3-2) and TRBJ1-6; a weak D match, TRBD1 (6 bases). CDR1 is LGHDT and CDR2 is YNNKEL in the germline V gene (reference sequence). V was shortened by 5 bases and J by 6 bases, with 11 bases between the two germline ends. The CDR3 is made up of 14 amino acids.

J is TRBJ2-7 and V is TRBV5-1, with 7 positions matching TRBD1. Looked up from germline, CDR1 is SGHRS and CDR2 is YFSETQ. CDR3 size: 14 residues. J gave up 3 bases and V 1 base, and 4 bases lay outside the gene matches. The CDR3 loop is CASSLSQGIYEQYF. CDR3 bases: TGCGCCAGCAGCTTGTCACAGGGGATCTACGAGCAGTACTTC.

This chain joins TRBV30 and TRBJ2-7; D gene unclear. The CDR3 is made up of 11 amino acids. The germline V and J ends were trimmed by 2 bases and 6 bases, with 8 bases remaining between them. Per germline, CDR1 GTSNPN and CDR2 SVGIG (reference sequence). As DNA, the CDR3 is TGTGCCTGGAGTATGAGGAGCGAGCAGTACTTC. Residues: CAWSMRSEQYF.

The chain employs TRBV6-4 and TRBJ2-5; D is perhaps TRBD1 (5 bases). This CDR3 has 18 amino acids. V gave up 0 bases and J gave up 5 bases, with 22 bases separating them. Germline V gene sequence: CDR1 MRHNA, CDR2 SNTAGT. CDR3 in DNA: TGTGCCAGCAGTGACTCTTATAGGGGCCGGCCCGCAAGGGAGACCCAGTACTTC. This sequence encodes CASSDSYRGRPARETQYF.

The chain employs TRBV27 and TRBJ1-1; D remains ambiguous. The CDR3 runs 14 residues. Germline CDR1 and CDR2: MNHEY and SMNVEV (reference sequence). Trimming removed 4 bases from V and 0 bases from J, with 9 bases in between. In DNA, the CDR3 is TGTGCCAGCAGTTGGGGAGGTATGAACACTGAAGCTTTCTTT. This encodes CASSWGGMNTEAFF.

V and J are TRBV7-6 and TRBJ1-6; D not certain. Germline loops: CDR1 SGHVS, CDR2 FNYEAQ. Between the trimmed V and J ends, which lost 6 bases and 4 bases, there was a span of 10 bases. This CDR3 has 14 residues. This chain's CDR3 is CASRPTDYNSPLHF. The CDR3 bases are TGTGCCAGCAGGCCCACTGATTATAATTCACCCCTCCACTTT.

The chain joins TRBV7-3 to TRBJ2-2; tentatively, D is TRBD1 (5 bases). The CDR3 length is 14 residues. V lost 2 bases and J lost 6, with 10 bases in between. CDR1 and CDR2 from the germline V gene are SGHTA and FQGTGA. CDR3 region: CASSLGHQSGELFF. In DNA form, the CDR3 reads TGTGCCAGCAGCTTAGGACACCAGTCCGGGGAGCTGTTTTTT.